Following are 23 T cell receptor beta chains from one sample sequenced in a study of spatial heterogeneity in lung cancer. Findings and caveats of the study: Counts of expanded intratumoral alpha and beta TCRs tracked tumor mutation counts.

No cognate antigen is known for these TCRs. Time point denoted: sample taken at primary tumor resection. TCRdb re-called the 5' RACE reads through MiXCR, storing one row per CDR3 protein. Among 20,000 to 25,000 distinct CDR3 sequences listed, 5% to 7% were seen once. Sequences were derived from lung tumor tissue, sampled at surgery. Source of these receptors: a male donor with early-stage non-small cell lung cancer.

This clonotype was observed a few times. V usage is TRBV27 and J usage is TRBJ1-5; 7 bases are a match to TRBD1. Germline lookup yields CDR1 MNHEY and CDR2 SMNVEV (reference sequence). The CDR3 sequence is 16 residues long. J gave up 4 bases and V 5 bases, and 11 bases lay outside the gene matches. This CDR3 is CASSLTWTGRNQPQHF. CDR3 nucleotide sequence: TGTGCCAGCAGTCTTACTTGGACAGGACGGAATCAGCCCCAGCATTTT.

This clonotype was counted ten times or more. The rearrangement joins TRBV5-1 to TRBJ2-1; TRBD2 matches 7 bases. The CDR3 runs 15 residues. Germline lookup yields CDR1 SGHRS and CDR2 YFSETQ. Germline trimming cut 0 bases from V and 6 bases from J; bases unmatched to any gene: 6. The CDR3 bases are TGCGCCAGCAGCTTGGCGGGCGGGAGCTCCAATGAGCAGTTCTTC. Protein product: CASSLAGGSSNEQFF.

The chain joins TRBV6-2 or TRBV6-3 to TRBJ1-1; no clear D gene. The CDR3 covers 15 residues. Germline loops: CDR1 MNHEY, CDR2 SVGEGT. Trimming pared 0 bases from V and 1 base from J, leaving 9 bases between. CDR3 DNA: TGTGCCAGCAGTTACTCTGGGCGGCGGAACACTGAAGCTTTCTTT. This translates into CASSYSGRRNTEAFF.

This clonotype was seen more than once but under ten times. This chain connects TRBV16 to TRBJ2-2; TRBD2 matches 8 bases. Unmatched junction bases numbered 4, after V lost 1 base and J lost 3 bases. CDR1 and CDR2 (germline): KGHSY, FQNENV. The CDR3 length is 16 residues. CDR3 loop: CASSQFGTSDTGELFF. In nucleotides, the CDR3 is TGTGCCAGCAGCCAATTTGGGACTAGTGACACCGGGGAGCTGTTTTTT.

The CDR3 DNA reads as TGTGCCAGCAGTTATTCTTTCCGCACCGCCTACAATGAGCAGTTCTTC. This encodes CASSYSFRTAYNEQFF. The V and J genes are TRBV6-5 and TRBJ2-1; D gene ambiguous. This CDR3 is built from 16 residues. Between the trimmed V and J ends, which lost 3 bases and 2 bases, there was a span of 14 bases. Germline-derived CDR1 and CDR2 are MNHEY and SVGAGI.

This clonotype was observed a few times. This chain connects TRBV9 to TRBJ1-2; D unclear. Trimming took off 0 bases at V and 4 bases at J, with 7 bases between the two ends. Germline V CDR1 and CDR2: SGDLS, YYNGEE. The CDR3 spans 13 residues. Here the CDR3 reads CASSVEGVYGYTF. CDR3 nucleotide sequence: TGTGCCAGCAGCGTAGAAGGAGTCTATGGCTACACCTTC.

This clonotype was seen ten or more times. The genes are TRBV7-3 and TRBJ1-1; no firm D call. CDR3 length equals 15 residues. V lost 4 bases to trimming and J lost 0 bases, with 12 bases between them. The germline V gene has CDR1 SGHTA and CDR2 FQGTGA. Here the CDR3 reads CASSSLHAVNTEAFF. The CDR3 DNA reads TGTGCCAGCAGCTCCCTCCACGCGGTGAACACTGAAGCTTTCTTT.

This clonotype was counted many times. V and J are TRBV7-3 and TRBJ1-4; a weak D match, TRBD1 (5 bases). Germline CDR1 reads SGHTA; CDR2 reads FQGTGA. This CDR3 contains 15 residues. Trimming took off 5 bases at V and 8 bases at J, with 18 bases between the two ends. The CDR3 coding sequence is TGTGCCAGCAGCCCGACCGGGACGGTGGGCGAAAAACTGTTTTTT. Protein: CASSPTGTVGEKLFF.

Of note for this clonotype: Germline and junction disagree at one end, which may indicate a read error. This rearrangement joins TRBV7-7 to TRBJ2-7; TRBD1 matches 9 bases. The CDR3 contains 13 residues. The germline gives CDR1 SSHAT, CDR2 FNYEAQ (reference sequence). This CDR3 reads CASSRDRAGEQYF. The CDR3 DNA is TGTGCTAGCAGTCGGGACAGGGCAGGGGAGCAGTACTTC. Complete variable domain (other parts from reference TRBV7-7 and TRBJ2-7): GAGVSQSPRYKVTKRGQDVTLRCDPISSHATLYWYQQALGQGPEFLTYFNYEAQPDKSGLPSDRFSAERPEGSISTLTIQRTEQRDSAMYRCASSRDRAGEQYFGPGTRLTVT.

This clonotype was detected a few times. This chain connects TRBV6-6 to TRBJ2-1, with TRBD1 identical over 9 bases. Germline V gene data show CDR1 as MNHNY and CDR2 as SVGAGI (reference sequence). The junction had 4 bases not matched to a gene; V was cut back by 4 bases and J by 0 bases. The CDR3 runs to 16 residues. CDR3 residues: CASSFGTGSSYNEQFF. The CDR3 bases are TGTGCCAGCAGTTTCGGGACAGGGAGCTCCTACAATGAGCAGTTCTTC.

This clonotype was picked up many times. This rearrangement joins TRBV28 to TRBJ1-5, with D possibly being TRBD1 (6 bases). The CDR3 is made up of 16 amino acids. The V and J ends lost 10 bases and 1 base respectively, with 20 bases between them. CDR1 is MDHEN and CDR2 is SYDVKM in the germline V gene. The CDR3 DNA reads as TGTGCCACTACATACCGAGGGACAAGGAGCAATCAGCCCCAGCATTTT. Its protein is CATTYRGTRSNQPQHF.

This clonotype was observed many times. CDR3 sequence reads: CASIPREQYF. For the CDR3, the DNA is TGTGCCAGCATCCCGCGCGAGCAGTACTTC. V gene TRBV3-1 combines with J gene TRBJ2-7; D is undetermined. Trimming took 7 bases from V and 6 from J, leaving 7 bases between them. The CDR3 contains 10 residues. Looked up from germline, CDR1 is LGHDT and CDR2 is YNNKEL (reference sequence).

This clonotype was detected ten times or more. The rearrangement joins TRBV4-2 to TRBJ2-1, with D possibly being TRBD1 (5 bases). Germline CDR1 and CDR2: LGHNA and YNFKEQ. V gave up 4 bases and J gave up 9 bases, with 16 bases separating them. This CDR3 has 14 amino acids. The CDR3 sequence: CASSPPDSKPEQFF. For the CDR3, the DNA is TGTGCCAGCAGCCCACCTGACAGCAAGCCTGAGCAGTTCTTC.

This clonotype showed up just a few times. This clone may be a read error of a much larger clone one base away. The chain uses TRBV6-2 or TRBV6-3 and TRBJ1-5; tentatively, D is TRBD1 (6 bases). Between the trimmed V and J ends, which lost 11 bases and 9 bases, there was a span of 20 bases. The CDR3 covers 13 residues. The germline V gene has CDR1 MNHEY and CDR2 SVGEGT. Here the CDR3 reads CACTGQPTAPQHF. CDR3 nucleotides: TGTGCCTGTACCGGACAGCCCACGGCGCCCCAGCATTTT.

Many counts were recorded for this clonotype. This chain joins TRBV27 and TRBJ2-1, with TRBD2 matching over 9 bases. The germline V gene encodes CDR1 MNHEY and CDR2 SMNVEV (reference sequence). This CDR3 spans 14 amino acids. The ends lost 8 bases at V and 6 bases at J; junction bases unmatched: 8. The CDR3 loop reads CASLMAGGGNEQFF. DNA of the CDR3: TGTGCCAGCTTGATGGCGGGAGGGGGCAATGAGCAGTTCTTC.

This clonotype was recorded at least ten times. V is TRBV7-3 and J is TRBJ2-1, with 10 nucleotides matching TRBD1. V lost 5 bases to trimming and J lost 6 bases; unmatched junction nucleotides: 4. Germline V gene lookup returns CDR1 SGHTA and CDR2 FQGTGA. The CDR3 spans 14 residues. CDR3 loop: CASSRDRGGNEQFF. CDR3 nucleotides: TGTGCCAGCAGCCGGGACAGGGGAGGCAATGAGCAGTTCTTC.

This clonotype has a count of ten or more. The V and J genes are TRBV6-6 and TRBJ2-7, with no clear D. V was clipped by 5 bases and J by 3 bases, with 11 bases between them. Germline assignment: CDR1 MNHNY and CDR2 SVGAGI (reference sequence). The CDR3 sequence is 13 residues long. DNA of the CDR3: TGTGCCAGCAGTCACGGTGGCGGCTACGAGCAGTACTTC. This encodes CASSHGGGYEQYF.

The table lists this clonotype with many counts. The V gene is TRBV10-2, the J gene TRBJ2-7, with unresolved D. V was cut by 7 bases and J by 7 bases, with 14 bases left in between. The CDR3 is made up of 12 amino acids. Germline CDR1 is WSHSY and CDR2 is SAAADI. The CDR3 nucleotides are TGCGCCAGCACGGAACGCCTAGGGGAGCAGTACTTC. Amino acids: CASTERLGEQYF.

The sample holds many counts of this clonotype. This chain connects TRBV27 to TRBJ2-5; D is unclear. The CDR3 has 15 amino acids. The germline gives CDR1 MNHEY, CDR2 SMNVEV (reference sequence). With 1 base removed from V and 5 bases from J, the gap between germline ends came to 14 bases. CDR3 sequence: CASSLLWRSRETQYF. Here the CDR3 DNA reads TGTGCCAGCAGTTTATTATGGAGATCCAGGGAGACCCAGTACTTC.

This clonotype has only a few counts. The rearrangement links TRBV28 to TRBJ1-2; possibly TRBD1 for D (5 bases). The germline V gene has CDR1 MDHEN and CDR2 SYDVKM. Trimming cost V 1 base and J 5 bases, with 11 bases left between them. CDR3 length equals 14 residues. CDR3 loop: CASSLSRGRYGYTF. As DNA, the CDR3 is TGTGCCAGCAGTTTATCCCGGGGGAGGTATGGCTACACCTTC.

This clonotype has ten or more counts. The chain combines TRBV7-3 with TRBJ2-5; D ambiguous. The V gene's germline CDR1 is SGHTA and CDR2 FQGTGA. Deletions cut 0 bases from V and 4 bases from J, with 6 bases between. CDR3 length: 13 residues. The CDR3, as DNA: TGTGCCAGCAGCTTAACTGCGATAGAGACCCAGTACTTC. Amino acids: CASSLTAIETQYF.

This chain links TRBV27 with TRBJ2-3; D is possibly TRBD1 (6 bases). This CDR3 is 13 amino acids long. V was cut by 3 bases and J by 6 bases, with 10 bases left in between. CDR1 is MNHEY and CDR2 is SMNVEV in the germline V gene (reference sequence). CDR3 sequence: CASSLLQGDTQYF. CDR3 coding DNA: TGTGCCAGCAGTTTGCTCCAGGGGGATACGCAGTATTTT.

The chain couples TRBV27 to TRBJ2-7; 12 bases are a match to TRBD2. The CDR3 has 17 residues. After removal of 0 bases from V and 5 bases from J, the junction contained 8 bases not matched to a gene. Looked up from germline, CDR1 is MNHEY and CDR2 is SMNVEV (reference sequence). CDR3 sequence: CASSLSIGLAGRDEQYF. The DNA of the CDR3 is TGTGCCAGCAGTTTATCCATCGGACTAGCGGGGAGGGACGAGCAGTACTTC.